This record looks at one T cell receptor beta chain sequence and its context. Its target is not known. The ends were cut back, 2 bases at V and 7 bases at J, with 11 bases in the middle. CDR3 length: 12 amino acids. The germline V gene has CDR1 GTSNPN and CDR2 SVGIG (reference sequence). The data derive from a study of blood T cell dynamics during melanoma immunotherapy. The time point was: pre-treatment baseline. Study results and limitations: Whether repertoire-driving clones were melanoma-specific could not be determined.

Every bulk PBMC sample received the same 350 ng of DNA. Some clones are missing from TCRdb's copy, which holds only in-frame ones; the method was immunoSEQ multiplex PCR. The table records several thousand clones, around four fifths of them present only once. This sample comprised blood, obtained from a patient treated with checkpoint blockade. This sequence was found in a human donor with melanoma. The V gene is TRBV30, the J gene TRBJ1-2, with D hard to call. CDR3 region: CAWSRAGTGYTF. The CDR3 nucleotides read TGTGCCTGGAGTCGAGCAGGTACTGGCTACACCTTC.